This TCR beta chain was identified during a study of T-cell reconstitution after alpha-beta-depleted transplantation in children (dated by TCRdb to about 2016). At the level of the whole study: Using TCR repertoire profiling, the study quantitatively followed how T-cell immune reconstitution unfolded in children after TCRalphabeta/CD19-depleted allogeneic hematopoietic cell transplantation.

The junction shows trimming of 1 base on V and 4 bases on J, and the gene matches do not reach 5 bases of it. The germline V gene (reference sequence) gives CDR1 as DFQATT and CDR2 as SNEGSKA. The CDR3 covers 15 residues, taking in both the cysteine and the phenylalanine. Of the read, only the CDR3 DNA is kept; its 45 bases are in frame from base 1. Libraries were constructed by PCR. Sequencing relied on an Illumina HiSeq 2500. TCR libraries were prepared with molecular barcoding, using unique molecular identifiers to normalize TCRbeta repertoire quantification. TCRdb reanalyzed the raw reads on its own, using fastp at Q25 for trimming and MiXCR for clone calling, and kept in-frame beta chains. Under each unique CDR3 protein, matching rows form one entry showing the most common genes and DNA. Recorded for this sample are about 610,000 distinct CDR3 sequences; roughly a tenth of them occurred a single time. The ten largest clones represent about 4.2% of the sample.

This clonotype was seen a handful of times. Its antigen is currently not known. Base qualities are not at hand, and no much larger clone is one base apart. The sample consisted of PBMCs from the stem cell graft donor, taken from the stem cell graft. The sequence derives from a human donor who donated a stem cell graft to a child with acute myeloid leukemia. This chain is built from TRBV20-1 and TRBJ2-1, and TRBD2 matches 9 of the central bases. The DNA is TGCAGTGCTAGAGGCGGGAGGGCCCCTTACAATGAGCAGTTCTTC. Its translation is CSARGGRAPYNEQFF.